This T cell receptor beta chain was recovered during a study of T cell changes during pregnancy in multiple sclerosis. Libraries were prepared by immunoSEQ multiplex PCR; TCRdb keeps only in-frame clonotypes and omits some of them. The top ten clones hold 6.2% of a sample with some 120,000 clones, roughly 92% of them seen once. V dropped 1 base and J dropped 0 bases, with 8 bases sitting between them. CDR3 length equals 15 residues. Germline CDR1 and CDR2: SGHRS and YFSETQ. The sequencing here drew on peripheral blood, taken before pregnancy. This TCR came from a female donor with multiple sclerosis, enrolled in a pregnancy study. The chain has TRBV5-1 and TRBJ1-3; D is unclear. The CDR3 loop is CASSLFGDSGNTIYF. DNA of the CDR3: TGCGCCAGCAGCTTGTTCGGGGACTCTGGAAACACCATATATTTT.